This TCR beta chain was observed in a study of CD4+ T cells in melanoma. This clone was recorded only once. V was pared by 3 bases and J by 6 bases, with 7 bases of the junction left unmatched. Germline assignment: CDR1 MGHDK and CDR2 SYGVNS. The length of the CDR3 is 15 residues. This table comes from immunoSEQ multiplex PCR, and its TCRdb copy is limited to in-frame clones, with some not included. The sample includes around 10,000 clones, about 78% seen only once; the top ten take more than 20%. V is TRBV25-1 and J is TRBJ2-3; 9 bases map to TRBD2. The source is a human donor with melanoma. Sequenced sample: tumor tissue. This chain's CDR3 is CASSEERGALDTQYF. The CDR3 coding sequence is TGTGCCAGCAGTGAGGAGCGGGGGGCATTGGATACGCAGTATTTT.